This section outlines one TCR beta chain sequence together with its context. No antigen is known for it. The germline gives CDR1 SGHAT, CDR2 FQNNGV. Trimming removed 0 bases from V and 1 base from J; junction bases left unmatched: 5. This CDR3 contains 16 residues. This table comes from immunoSEQ multiplex PCR, and its TCRdb copy is limited to in-frame clones, with some not included. The profile shows under 60,000 clones, around 90% of them singletons. This sample is part of a study of OX40 agonist ivuxolimab in advanced cancers. Overall study results and limits: Averaged across samples, CD8+ T cells carried more expanded clones than CD4+ did.

The chain recombines TRBV11-2 with TRBJ2-7; 8 positions match TRBD2. Here the sequenced sample was CD4+ or CD8+ T cells sorted from blood, taken in a trial of the OX40 agonist ivuxolimab. This clonotype was sampled from an adult with an advanced solid tumor such as melanoma, head and neck, liver or kidney cancer. CDR3 loop: CASSLDNLAGSYEQYF. CDR3 nucleotides: TGTGCCAGCAGCTTAGATAACCTAGCGGGTTCCTACGAGCAGTACTTC.